Shown below are 2 T cell receptor beta chains from a single sample sequenced in a study of tumor-infiltrating lymphocytes in primary liver carcinoma. Germline DNA was extracted alongside blood RNA, which was obtained from unsorted whole blood. Starting from 500 ng of total RNA, TCR beta cDNA was produced with a primer in the constant region. ARM-PCR, slightly modified, supplied the TCR beta libraries through three nested multiplex PCR rounds. The first two PCR rounds used TRBV1-TRBV30 forward primers with a C-beta reverse primer, around 10 cycles each. Using its own MiXCR run on the multiplex PCR reads, TCRdb lists one record per CDR3 protein. The data contain 330,000 or so distinct CDR3 sequences, approximately 64% of them singletons. The sample was peripheral blood. The receptor set was obtained from a man between 40 and 49 years old with primary liver carcinoma and hepatitis B virus infection.

A word on this clonotype: A much larger clonotype is one base distant, so this may be a read error. The chain couples TRBV4-1 to TRBJ2-7, with D hard to call. CDR3 size: 13 residues. Germline CDR1 reads MGHRA; CDR2 reads YSYEKL. The CDR3 DNA sequence: TGCGCCAGCAACCAAGGGCAGTATGGCGAGCAGTACTTC. It translates to CASNQGQYGEQYF.

The chain combines TRBV19 with TRBJ2-2, with 7 bases aligning to TRBD1. Germline V gene sequence: CDR1 LNHDA, CDR2 SQIVND (reference sequence). The V and J ends lost 2 bases and 0 bases, in that order; junction bases with no gene match: 0. CDR3 length equals 15 residues. The CDR3 region has the DNA TGTGCCAGTAGTATACAGGGGGCGAACACCGGGGAGCTGTTTTTT. Its translation is CASSIQGANTGELFF.